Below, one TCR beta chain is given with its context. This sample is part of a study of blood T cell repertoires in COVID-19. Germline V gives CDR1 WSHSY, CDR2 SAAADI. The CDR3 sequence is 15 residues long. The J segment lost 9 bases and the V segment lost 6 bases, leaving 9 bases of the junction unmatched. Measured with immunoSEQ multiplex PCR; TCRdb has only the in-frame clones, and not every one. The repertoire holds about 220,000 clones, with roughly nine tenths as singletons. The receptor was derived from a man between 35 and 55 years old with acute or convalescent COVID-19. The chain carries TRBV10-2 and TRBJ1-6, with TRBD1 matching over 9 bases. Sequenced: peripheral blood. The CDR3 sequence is CASREGQGLGSPLHF. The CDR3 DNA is TGCGCCAGCAGGGAAGGACAGGGGCTAGGTTCACCCCTCCACTTT.